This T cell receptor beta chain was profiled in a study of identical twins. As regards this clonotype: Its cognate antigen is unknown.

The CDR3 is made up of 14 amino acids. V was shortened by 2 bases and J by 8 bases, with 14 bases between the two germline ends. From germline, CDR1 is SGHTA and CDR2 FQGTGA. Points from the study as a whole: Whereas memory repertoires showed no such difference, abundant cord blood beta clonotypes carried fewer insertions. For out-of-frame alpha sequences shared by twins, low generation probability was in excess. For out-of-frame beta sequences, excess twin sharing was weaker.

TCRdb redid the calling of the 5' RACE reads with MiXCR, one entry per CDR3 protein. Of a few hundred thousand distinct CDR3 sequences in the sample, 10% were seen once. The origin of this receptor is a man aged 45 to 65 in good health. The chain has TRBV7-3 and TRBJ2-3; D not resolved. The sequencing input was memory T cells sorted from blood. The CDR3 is CASSLSPGEPTQYF. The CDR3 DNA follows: TGTGCCAGCAGCTTATCCCCTGGGGAACCTACGCAGTATTTT.